This TCR beta chain was sequenced for a study of blood T cell repertoires in COVID-19. Per germline, CDR1 WNHNN and CDR2 SYGVQD (reference sequence). The CDR3 covers 14 residues. Trimming stripped 3 bases from V and 1 base from J, with 8 bases between. Living in about two dozen US areas, the participants were between roughly 18 and 95 years of age. Authors' processing steps: Amplification from reference gene primers served as the basis for estimated nucleated cell counts. Assay: immunoSEQ multiplex PCR; the TCRdb copy retains only in-frame clones and omits some. The V and J calls and clone size were taken over from that table, and D and trimming were inferred from the DNA. Among 350,000 to 400,000 clones listed, more than 75% were seen once.

The chain joins TRBV10-1 to TRBJ2-3; no clear D. Material for sequencing was PBMCs or T cells enriched from blood (not recorded which). This clonotype was obtained from a woman aged 25 to 39 with acute COVID-19. CDR3 amino acids: CASSERLGTDTQYF. CDR3 bases: TGCGCCAGCAGTGAAAGACTCGGCACAGATACGCAGTATTTT.